This is a list of T cell receptor beta chains from one sample in a study of identifying expanded T cells in peripheral blood. Libraries were prepared by immunoSEQ multiplex PCR; TCRdb keeps only in-frame clonotypes and omits some of them. The table includes around 100,000 clones, roughly 87% detected once. Sequenced material: blood. The source of these receptors is a person between 18 and 75 years old in good health. Each CDR3 is given with its conserved first and last residue. The order of the fields is J gene, clone size, V gene, D gene, CDR3 DNA, CDR3 protein. D genes are given only for firm matches. Size is stated for part of the rows, as once, few or many counts, or as a class when the clone is expanded.

J gene: TRBJ2-7; clone size: NA; V gene: TRBV13; D gene: NA; CDR3 DNA: TGTGCCAGCAGCTCTAAGGGGGGCGGTCCAGGGGAAAAGTACGAGCAGTACTTC; CDR3 protein: CASSSKGGGPGEKYEQYF
J gene: TRBJ1-1; clone size: NA; V gene: TRBV4-3; D gene: NA; CDR3 DNA: TGCGCCAGCAGCCCCCTCGGAGTGAACACTGAAGCTTTCTTT; CDR3 protein: CASSPLGVNTEAFF
J gene: TRBJ2-5; clone size: NA; V gene: TRBV7-2; D gene: NA; CDR3 DNA: TGTGCCAGCAGCTTATCTTTCGTTAGGTCCTTGGGGACCCAGTACTTC; CDR3 protein: CASSLSFVRSLGTQYF
J gene: TRBJ2-2; clone size: NA; V gene: TRBV4-3; D gene: NA; CDR3 DNA: TGCGCCAGCAGTTCAAGTGCAGAAGGTTACACCGGGGAGCTGTTTTTT; CDR3 protein: CASSSSAEGYTGELFF
J gene: TRBJ2-5; clone size: once; V gene: TRBV7-2; D gene: TRBD2; CDR3 DNA: TGTGCCAGCAGCTTCGGACTAGCGGGGAAAGAGACCCAGTACTTC; CDR3 protein: CASSFGLAGKETQYF
J gene: TRBJ2-6; clone size: NA; V gene: TRBV5-1; D gene: NA; CDR3 DNA: TGCGCCAGCAGCTTGGTGGGCTCTGGGGCCAACGTCCTGACTTTC; CDR3 protein: CASSLVGSGANVLTF
J gene: TRBJ2-5; clone size: NA; V gene: TRBV4-1; D gene: NA; CDR3 DNA: TGCGCCAGCAGCCAAGACAGAGAAGAGACCCAGTACTTC; CDR3 protein: CASSQDREETQYF
J gene: TRBJ1-6; clone size: few; V gene: TRBV28; D gene: TRBD1; CDR3 DNA: TGTGCCAGCAGTACCCACAGGGGGGGTTCACCCCTCCACTTT; CDR3 protein: CASSTHRGGSPLHF
J gene: TRBJ2-7; clone size: once; V gene: TRBV6-5; D gene: TRBD2; CDR3 DNA: TGTGCCAGCAGTTACTCGATCCCGCGGGGGGCGGGGGAGCAGTACTTC; CDR3 protein: CASSYSIPRGAGEQYF
J gene: TRBJ2-7; clone size: NA; V gene: TRBV11-2; D gene: NA; CDR3 DNA: TGTGCCAGCAGCTTAGAAACCCTCGTCAGGTACTGGGGGCAGGATAGCGAGCAGTACTTC; CDR3 protein: CASSLETLVRYWGQDSEQYF
J gene: TRBJ2-6; clone size: NA; V gene: TRBV27; D gene: NA; CDR3 DNA: TGTGCCAGCAGTTTATTCACTCAGGCCGCGCCTGGGGCCAACGTCCTGACTTTC; CDR3 protein: CASSLFTQAAPGANVLTF
J gene: TRBJ2-5; clone size: NA; V gene: TRBV7-8; D gene: TRBD2; CDR3 DNA: TGTGCCAGCAGCGGGCTAGCGGGGGGGGGATATGGAATACAGACCCAGTACTTC; CDR3 protein: CASSGLAGGGYGIQTQYF
J gene: TRBJ1-1; clone size: NA; V gene: TRBV7-9; D gene: NA; CDR3 DNA: TGTGCCAGCAGCTCCAGCCAGAACACTGAAGCTTTCTTT; CDR3 protein: CASSSSQNTEAFF
J gene: TRBJ1-5; clone size: NA; V gene: TRBV6-5; D gene: NA; CDR3 DNA: TGTGCCAGCAGTTACTCAGGAATTAGCAATCAGCCCCAGCATTTT; CDR3 protein: CASSYSGISNQPQHF
J gene: TRBJ2-4; clone size: NA; V gene: TRBV12-2; D gene: NA; CDR3 DNA: TGTGCAAGTCGCTTAGCGGCCAACCAAAACATTCAGTACTTC; CDR3 protein: CASRLAANQNIQYF
J gene: TRBJ2-2; clone size: NA; V gene: TRBV11-2; D gene: TRBD1; CDR3 DNA: TGTGCCAGCAGCACGATTCGGGACAGGGGGCTGGGCGGGGAGCTGTTTTTT; CDR3 protein: CASSTIRDRGLGGELFF
J gene: TRBJ2-2; clone size: NA; V gene: TRBV13; D gene: NA; CDR3 DNA: TGTGCCAGCAGCGGGGGCTTCACCGGGGAGCTGTTTTTT; CDR3 protein: CASSGGFTGELFF
J gene: TRBJ2-4; clone size: NA; V gene: TRBV7-2; D gene: TRBD1; CDR3 DNA: TGTGCCAGCAGCTTAGCGGGGTTTGGGACAGGACGGAACATTCAGTACTTC; CDR3 protein: CASSLAGFGTGRNIQYF
J gene: TRBJ1-1; clone size: NA; V gene: TRBV18; D gene: NA; CDR3 DNA: TGTGCCAGCTCACGCAACCTAGCCCAGGACCGGACTGAAGCTTTCTTT; CDR3 protein: CASSRNLAQDRTEAFF
J gene: TRBJ1-5; clone size: few; V gene: TRBV19; D gene: NA; CDR3 DNA: TGTGCCAGTAGTATAACCGGGGGCAATCAGCCCCAGCATTTT; CDR3 protein: CASSITGGNQPQHF
J gene: TRBJ2-2; clone size: NA; V gene: TRBV7-2; D gene: NA; CDR3 DNA: TGTGCCAGCAGATCCCCGACGGGGGGCTGGGCCGGGGAGCTGTTTTTT; CDR3 protein: CASRSPTGGWAGELFF
J gene: TRBJ1-2; clone size: few; V gene: TRBV13; D gene: NA; CDR3 DNA: TGTGCCAGCAGCTTAGGGTTGAACTATGGCTACACCTTC; CDR3 protein: CASSLGLNYGYTF
J gene: TRBJ2-7; clone size: NA; V gene: TRBV2; D gene: TRBD1; CDR3 DNA: TGTGCCAGCGAACGGACAGGGACCTACGAGCAGTACTTC; CDR3 protein: CASERTGTYEQYF
J gene: TRBJ2-3; clone size: NA; V gene: TRBV6-5; D gene: TRBD2; CDR3 DNA: TGTGCCAGCAGTTACCTAGCGGGGGGCACAGATACGCAGTATTTT; CDR3 protein: CASSYLAGGTDTQYF
J gene: TRBJ2-1; clone size: NA; V gene: TRBV27; D gene: NA; CDR3 DNA: TGTGCCAGCAGTCGTGCAGGGGAGGCCTCCTACAATGAGCAGTTCTTC; CDR3 protein: CASSRAGEASYNEQFF
J gene: TRBJ1-3; clone size: NA; V gene: TRBV7-9; D gene: NA; CDR3 DNA: TGTGCCAGCAGCCCCGGGCAGGGCCACTCTGGAAACACCATATATTTT; CDR3 protein: CASSPGQGHSGNTIYF
J gene: TRBJ2-7; clone size: NA; V gene: TRBV9; D gene: NA; CDR3 DNA: TGTGCCAGCAGCGCCCAGGGCAGGGACTCCTACGAGCAGTACTTC; CDR3 protein: CASSAQGRDSYEQYF
J gene: TRBJ1-1; clone size: once; V gene: TRBV4-2; D gene: NA; CDR3 DNA: TGTGCCAGCAGCCAAGCCTACGCGACAGGGAACACTGAAGCTTTCTTT; CDR3 protein: CASSQAYATGNTEAFF
J gene: TRBJ1-1; clone size: NA; V gene: TRBV14; D gene: TRBD1; CDR3 DNA: TGTGCCAGCAGCCAAGGCAGGGGGGGGAACACTGAAGCTTTCTTT; CDR3 protein: CASSQGRGGNTEAFF
J gene: TRBJ2-1; clone size: NA; V gene: TRBV30; D gene: NA; CDR3 DNA: TGTGCCTGGAATAAGAGAAATGAGCAGTTCTTC; CDR3 protein: CAWNKRNEQFF
J gene: TRBJ2-7; clone size: NA; V gene: TRBV14; D gene: NA; CDR3 DNA: TGTGCCAGCAGCCAAGTAGGGTCATCCTACGAGCAGTACTTC; CDR3 protein: CASSQVGSSYEQYF
J gene: TRBJ2-3; clone size: NA; V gene: TRBV7-2; D gene: NA; CDR3 DNA: TGTGCCAGCAGCCGACCCGGCAGGCGGAATACGCAGTATTTT; CDR3 protein: CASSRPGRRNTQYF
J gene: TRBJ1-5; clone size: few; V gene: TRBV30; D gene: NA; CDR3 DNA: TGTGCCTGGACCACGGGACTCGGAAGGCCCCAGCATTTT; CDR3 protein: CAWTTGLGRPQHF
J gene: TRBJ2-3; clone size: NA; V gene: TRBV7-2; D gene: NA; CDR3 DNA: TGTGCCAGCAGTTATAGCGGCACAGATACGCAGTATTTT; CDR3 protein: CASSYSGTDTQYF
J gene: TRBJ1-1; clone size: NA; V gene: TRBV4-3; D gene: NA; CDR3 DNA: TGCGCCAGCAGCCAAGATTGGGGAGGGATAGCCACTGAAGCTTTCTTT; CDR3 protein: CASSQDWGGIATEAFF
J gene: TRBJ1-2; clone size: NA; V gene: TRBV7-9; D gene: NA; CDR3 DNA: TGTGCCAGCAGCTTGTTCTCGAGGGGGGCAGGTGGCTACACCTTC; CDR3 protein: CASSLFSRGAGGYTF
J gene: TRBJ1-4; clone size: NA; V gene: TRBV27; D gene: NA; CDR3 DNA: TGTGCCAGCAGTTCTCGTCTAGGGGATGAGAGTGAAAAACTGTTTTTT; CDR3 protein: CASSSRLGDESEKLFF
J gene: TRBJ1-2; clone size: NA; V gene: TRBV4-1; D gene: TRBD1; CDR3 DNA: TGCGCCAGCAGCCCTCCGGGACAGGGGTCGGTTCCAGGAGGCTACACCTTC; CDR3 protein: CASSPPGQGSVPGGYTF
J gene: TRBJ2-5; clone size: NA; V gene: TRBV5-6; D gene: NA; CDR3 DNA: TGTGCCAGCAGCCGAACCCAAGAGACCCAGTACTTC; CDR3 protein: CASSRTQETQYF
J gene: TRBJ1-2; clone size: NA; V gene: TRBV4-3; D gene: NA; CDR3 DNA: TGCGCCAGCAGCCAAGTTGGACAGTCTGTGGGCTACACCTTC; CDR3 protein: CASSQVGQSVGYTF
J gene: TRBJ1-1; clone size: few; V gene: TRBV10-3; D gene: NA; CDR3 DNA: TGTGCCATCAGTGGGACACAGGGTAGGACTGAAGCTTTCTTT; CDR3 protein: CAISGTQGRTEAFF
J gene: TRBJ2-7; clone size: NA; V gene: TRBV27; D gene: NA; CDR3 DNA: TGTGCCAGCAGTTCCCAGGGTTTCTCCTACGAGCAGTACTTC; CDR3 protein: CASSSQGFSYEQYF
J gene: TRBJ2-3; clone size: NA; V gene: TRBV15; D gene: TRBD2; CDR3 DNA: TGTGCCACCAGCATAACTAGCGGGGGGGCCAAAGATACGCAGTATTTT; CDR3 protein: CATSITSGGAKDTQYF
J gene: TRBJ2-7; clone size: NA; V gene: TRBV15; D gene: NA; CDR3 DNA: TGTGCCACCAGCAGCTTGACTAGTTCGAGAGACGAGCAGTACTTC; CDR3 protein: CATSSLTSSRDEQYF
J gene: TRBJ1-1; clone size: NA; V gene: TRBV5-1; D gene: NA; CDR3 DNA: TGCGCCAGCAGCTTGTTTGAGAACACTGAAGCTTTCTTT; CDR3 protein: CASSLFENTEAFF
J gene: TRBJ2-1; clone size: NA; V gene: TRBV7-2; D gene: NA; CDR3 DNA: TGTGCCAGCAGCTTAGCCTACAACAATGAGCAGTTCTTC; CDR3 protein: CASSLAYNNEQFF
J gene: TRBJ2-5; clone size: NA; V gene: TRBV5-1; D gene: TRBD2; CDR3 DNA: TGCGCCAGCAGCTTGAACACGGGGGGACTGGAGACCCAGTACTTC; CDR3 protein: CASSLNTGGLETQYF
J gene: TRBJ1-5; clone size: NA; V gene: TRBV28; D gene: NA; CDR3 DNA: TGTGCCAGCAAGGGGATTAACAATCAGCCCCAGCATTTT; CDR3 protein: CASKGINNQPQHF
J gene: TRBJ2-5; clone size: NA; V gene: TRBV6-5; D gene: NA; CDR3 DNA: TGTGCCAGCGGTTTTAGGGTTGAGACCCAGTACTTC; CDR3 protein: CASGFRVETQYF
J gene: TRBJ1-2; clone size: NA; V gene: TRBV7-2; D gene: NA; CDR3 DNA: TGTGCCAGCAGCTTAAGTGCCAGGCAAGGAGGCTACACCTTC; CDR3 protein: CASSLSARQGGYTF